The rows below give T cell receptor beta chains drawn from one sample of a study of cytotoxic CD8 clonotypes in ibrutinib-treated CLL. The repertoire was sequenced with immunoSEQ multiplex PCR; TCRdb's copy has only in-frame clones and lacks some. The sample has some 70,000 clones, around nine tenths seen once. This specimen was PBMCs, taken after 12 months of ibrutinib treatment. Receptors originate from a human donor with chronic lymphocytic leukemia. Each CDR3 is given with its conserved first and last residue. A D gene is named only where the DNA matches it firmly. Some rows mark clone size as missing; the rest say once, few, many or name a class of expanded clone.

>14|TRBD2|TRBJ2-2|once|TRBV7-7
CASRLAGVPGELFF
TGTGCTTCCCGACTAGCGGGAGTCCCCGGGGAGCTGTTTTTT
>11|.|TRBJ2-4|few|TRBV20-1
CSAREDTIQYF
TGCAGTGCTAGAGAGGATACAATTCAGTACTTC
>16|TRBD1|TRBJ1-3|.|TRBV6-6
CASSYTSGGTGNTIYF
TGTGCCAGCAGTTATACCTCAGGGGGCACTGGAAACACCATATATTTT
>14|.|TRBJ2-3|.|TRBV18
CASSPQTGTDTQYF
TGTGCCAGCTCACCACAAACGGGTACAGATACGCAGTATTTT
>15|TRBD2|TRBJ2-3|.|TRBV7-8
CASSSTSGRTDTQYF
TGTGCCAGCAGCTCGACTAGCGGCCGCACAGATACGCAGTATTTT
>12|.|TRBJ2-3|.|TRBV30
CASTRGFDTQYF
TGTGCCTCCACTCGGGGTTTTGATACGCAGTATTTT
>13|.|TRBJ1-5|few|TRBV2
CASIQGRDQPQHF
TGTGCCAGCATCCAGGGGCGCGATCAGCCCCAGCATTTT
>17|TRBD1|TRBJ2-6|.|TRBV19
CASIQGAKVPGANVLTF
TGTGCCAGTATCCAGGGGGCTAAGGTTCCTGGGGCCAACGTCCTGACTTTC
>16|.|TRBJ2-7|.|TRBV5-1
CASSLGGTGSSYEQYF
TGCGCCAGCAGCTTGGGGGGGACGGGAAGCTCCTACGAGCAGTACTTC
>14|.|TRBJ1-5|.|TRBV19
CASSISVSNQPQHF
TGTGCCAGTAGTATTTCAGTTAGCAATCAGCCCCAGCATTTT
>15|.|TRBJ2-7|.|TRBV28
CASRRGGQSSYEQYF
TGTGCCAGCAGAAGAGGTGGACAAAGCTCCTACGAGCAGTACTTC
>14|TRBD2|TRBJ2-1|.|TRBV6-6
CASSRTSRRNEQFF
TGTGCCAGCAGTCGGACTAGCCGGAGGAATGAGCAGTTCTTC
>15|.|TRBJ2-7|.|TRBV15
CATRADLFGTYEQYF
TGTGCCACCAGAGCCGACCTCTTTGGAACCTACGAGCAGTACTTC
>15|.|TRBJ2-3|.|TRBV5-1
CASSPSHIGTDTQYF
TGCGCCAGCAGCCCGTCACACATAGGCACAGATACGCAGTATTTT
>15|TRBD1|TRBJ2-2|.|TRBV30
CAWRAGTGNTGELFF
TGTGCCTGGAGGGCCGGGACAGGGAACACCGGGGAGCTGTTTTTT
>15|.|TRBJ1-1|.|TRBV7-9
CASRPSGTRNTEAFF
TGTGCCAGCAGACCATCCGGGACAAGGAACACTGAAGCTTTCTTT
>15|.|TRBJ1-3|.|TRBV18
CASSPGLPRGDTIYF
TGTGCCAGCTCACCAGGTTTACCGCGCGGAGACACCATATATTTT
>13|.|TRBJ2-7|.|TRBV27
CASSPTGYHEQYF
TGTGCCAGCAGCCCTACAGGGTACCACGAGCAGTACTTC
>14|TRBD1|TRBJ1-2|.|TRBV25-1
CASSEPTGVSGYTF
TGTGCCAGCAGTGAGCCTACAGGGGTGAGCGGCTACACCTTC
>16|TRBD1|TRBJ2-2|.|TRBV19
CASSTPGQGDTGELFF
TGTGCCAGTAGTACACCCGGACAGGGAGACACCGGGGAGCTGTTTTTT
>15|.|TRBJ2-3|.|TRBV5-1
CASSSSGLNTDTQYF
TGCGCCAGCAGCTCTTCCGGCCTTAACACAGATACGCAGTATTTT